This T cell receptor (beta chain) was sequenced during a study of human thymus T cells. CDR3 length equals 14 residues. V dropped 0 bases and J dropped 3 bases, with 9 bases sitting between them. The germline V gene encodes CDR1 SGDLS and CDR2 YYNGEE. Assay used: immunoSEQ multiplex PCR; TCRdb lists only in-frame clones, some missing. The data contain under 95,000 clones, roughly 95% of them singletons. Resections removed during corrective heart surgery provided the thymus tissue used. J is TRBJ2-5 and V is TRBV9; perhaps TRBD1 as D (6 bases). The receptor was isolated from a girl younger than two with a congenital heart defect but otherwise immunologically healthy. The sample taken for sequencing was thymus tissue. CDR3 region: CASSVGQDKETQYF. The CDR3, as DNA: TGTGCCAGCAGCGTAGGACAGGATAAAGAGACCCAGTACTTC.